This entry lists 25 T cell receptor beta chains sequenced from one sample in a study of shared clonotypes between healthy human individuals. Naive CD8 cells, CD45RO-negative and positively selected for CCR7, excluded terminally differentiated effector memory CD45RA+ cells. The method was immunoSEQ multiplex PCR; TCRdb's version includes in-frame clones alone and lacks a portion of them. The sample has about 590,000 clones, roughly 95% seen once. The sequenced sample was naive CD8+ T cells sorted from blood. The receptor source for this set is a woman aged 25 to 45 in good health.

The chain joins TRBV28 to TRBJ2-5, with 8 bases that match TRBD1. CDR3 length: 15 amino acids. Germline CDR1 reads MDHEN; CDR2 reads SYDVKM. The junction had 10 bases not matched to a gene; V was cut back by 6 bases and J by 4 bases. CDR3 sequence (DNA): TGTGCCAGCAGAGCGACAGGGGAAGGGGGAGAGACCCAGTACTTC. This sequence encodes CASRATGEGGETQYF.

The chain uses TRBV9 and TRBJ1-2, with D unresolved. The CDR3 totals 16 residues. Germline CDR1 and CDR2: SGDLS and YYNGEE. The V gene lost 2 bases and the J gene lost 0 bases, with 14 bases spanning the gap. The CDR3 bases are TGTGCCAGCAGCGTTTCGACGATGACGGCTAACTATGGCTACACCTTC. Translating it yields CASSVSTMTANYGYTF.

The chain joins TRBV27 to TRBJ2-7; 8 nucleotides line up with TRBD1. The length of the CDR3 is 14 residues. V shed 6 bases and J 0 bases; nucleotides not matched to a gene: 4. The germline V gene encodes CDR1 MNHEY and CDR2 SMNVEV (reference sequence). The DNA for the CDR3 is TGTGCCAGCAGCCCGGACAGGGACTCCTACGAGCAGTACTTC. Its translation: CASSPDRDSYEQYF.

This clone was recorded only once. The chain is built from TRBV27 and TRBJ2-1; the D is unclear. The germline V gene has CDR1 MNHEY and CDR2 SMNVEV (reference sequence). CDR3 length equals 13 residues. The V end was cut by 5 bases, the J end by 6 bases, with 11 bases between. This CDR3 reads CASSNPIGNEQFF. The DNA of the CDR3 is TGTGCCAGCAGTAATCCTATAGGCAATGAGCAGTTCTTC.

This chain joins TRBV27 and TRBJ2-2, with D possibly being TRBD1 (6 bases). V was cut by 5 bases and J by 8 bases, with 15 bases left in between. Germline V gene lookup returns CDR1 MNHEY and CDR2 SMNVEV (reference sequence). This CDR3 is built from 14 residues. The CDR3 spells CASSPSPGVGELFF. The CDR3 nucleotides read TGTGCCAGCAGTCCGTCCCCAGGGGTAGGGGAGCTGTTTTTT.

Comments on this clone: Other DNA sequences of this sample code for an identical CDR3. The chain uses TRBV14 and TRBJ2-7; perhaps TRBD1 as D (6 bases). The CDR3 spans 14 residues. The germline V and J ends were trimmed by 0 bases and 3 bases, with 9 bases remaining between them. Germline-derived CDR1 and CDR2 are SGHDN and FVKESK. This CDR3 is CASSQEGRGYEQYF. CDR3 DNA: TGTGCCAGCAGCCAAGAGGGCAGGGGCTACGAGCAGTACTTC.

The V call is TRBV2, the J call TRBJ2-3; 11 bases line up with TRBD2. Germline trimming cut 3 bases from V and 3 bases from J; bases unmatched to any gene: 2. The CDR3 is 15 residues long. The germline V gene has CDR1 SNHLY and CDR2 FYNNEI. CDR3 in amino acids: CASSETSGITDTQYF. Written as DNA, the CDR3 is TGTGCCAGCAGTGAGACTAGCGGGATTACAGATACGCAGTATTTT.

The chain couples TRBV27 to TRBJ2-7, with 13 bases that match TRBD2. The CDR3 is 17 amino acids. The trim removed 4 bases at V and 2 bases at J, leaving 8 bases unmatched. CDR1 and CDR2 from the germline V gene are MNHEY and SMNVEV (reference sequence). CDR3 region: CASSSKTSGRFPYEQYF. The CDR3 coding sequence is TGTGCCAGCAGTTCAAAGACTAGCGGGAGGTTCCCCTACGAGCAGTACTTC.

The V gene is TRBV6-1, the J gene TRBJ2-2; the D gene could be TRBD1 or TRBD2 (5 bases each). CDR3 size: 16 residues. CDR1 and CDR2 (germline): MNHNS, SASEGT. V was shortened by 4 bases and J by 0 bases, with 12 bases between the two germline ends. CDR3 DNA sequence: TGTGCCAGCAGTGTATGGGACGGATCGAACACCGGGGAGCTGTTTTTT. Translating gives CASSVWDGSNTGELFF.

As DNA, the CDR3 is TGTGCCAGCAGCTTAGGAACGGTGGGGTATCAGCCCCAGCATTTT. Translating gives CASSLGTVGYQPQHF. The rearrangement links TRBV7-8 to TRBJ1-5; D unclear. V lost 1 base and J 5 bases, leaving 12 bases between the germline ends. The CDR3 is 15 amino acids. Germline CDR1 and CDR2: SGHVS and FQNEAQ.

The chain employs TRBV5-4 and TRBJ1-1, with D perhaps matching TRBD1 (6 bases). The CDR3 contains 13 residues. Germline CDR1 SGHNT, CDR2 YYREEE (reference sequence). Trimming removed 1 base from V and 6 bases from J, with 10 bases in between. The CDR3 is CASSLSGAAEAFF. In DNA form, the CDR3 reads TGTGCCAGCAGCTTGTCGGGGGCAGCTGAAGCTTTCTTT.

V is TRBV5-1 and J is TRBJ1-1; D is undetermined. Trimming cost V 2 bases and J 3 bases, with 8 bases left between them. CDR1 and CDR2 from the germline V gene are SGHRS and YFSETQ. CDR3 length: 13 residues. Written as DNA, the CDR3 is TGCGCCAGCAGCTTTCAGGTAGACACTGAAGCTTTCTTT. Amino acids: CASSFQVDTEAFF.

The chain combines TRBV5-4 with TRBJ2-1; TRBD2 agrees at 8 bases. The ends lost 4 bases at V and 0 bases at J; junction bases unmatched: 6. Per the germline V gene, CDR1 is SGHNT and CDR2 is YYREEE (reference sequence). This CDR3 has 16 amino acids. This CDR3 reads CASSAFGRDSYNEQFF. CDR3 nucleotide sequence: TGTGCCAGCAGCGCTTTCGGGAGGGACTCCTACAATGAGCAGTTCTTC.

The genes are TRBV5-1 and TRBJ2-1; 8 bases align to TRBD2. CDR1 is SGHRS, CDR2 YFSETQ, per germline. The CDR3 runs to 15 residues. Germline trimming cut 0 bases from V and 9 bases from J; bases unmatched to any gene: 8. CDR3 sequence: CASSLGGAGAGEQFF. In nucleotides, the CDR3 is TGCGCCAGCAGCTTGGGGGGAGCGGGAGCGGGTGAGCAGTTCTTC. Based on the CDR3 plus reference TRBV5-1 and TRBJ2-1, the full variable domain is KAGVTQTPRYLIKTRGQQVTLSCSPISGHRSVSWYQQTPGQGLQFLFEYFSETQRNKGNFPGRFSGRQFSNSRSEMNVSTLELGDSALYLCASSLGGAGAGEQFFGPGTRLTVL.

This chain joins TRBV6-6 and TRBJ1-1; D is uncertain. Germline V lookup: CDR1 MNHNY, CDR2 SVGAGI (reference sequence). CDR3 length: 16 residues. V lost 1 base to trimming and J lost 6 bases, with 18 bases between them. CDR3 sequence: CASSYFNDRERSEAFF. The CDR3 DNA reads TGTGCCAGCAGTTACTTCAACGACCGAGAGCGCTCTGAAGCTTTCTTT.

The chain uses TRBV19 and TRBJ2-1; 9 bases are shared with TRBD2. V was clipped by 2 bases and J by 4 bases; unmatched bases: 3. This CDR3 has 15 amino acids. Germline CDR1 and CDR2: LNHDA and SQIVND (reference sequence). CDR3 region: CASSISTSGYNEQFF. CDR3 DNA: TGTGCCAGTAGTATATCGACTAGCGGATACAATGAGCAGTTCTTC. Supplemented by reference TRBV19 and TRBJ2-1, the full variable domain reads DGGITQSPKYLFRKEGQNVTLSCEQNLNHDAMYWYRQDPGQGLRLIYYSQIVNDFQKGDIAEGYSVSREKKESFPLTVTSAQKNPTAFYLCASSISTSGYNEQFFGPGTRLTVL.

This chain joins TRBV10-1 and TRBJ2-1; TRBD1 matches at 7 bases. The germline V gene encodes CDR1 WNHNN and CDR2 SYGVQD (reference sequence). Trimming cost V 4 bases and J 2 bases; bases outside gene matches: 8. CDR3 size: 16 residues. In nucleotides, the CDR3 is TGCGCCAGCAGTGCGCAAGGGGGCTCGCCCTACAATGAGCAGTTCTTC. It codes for CASSAQGGSPYNEQFF.

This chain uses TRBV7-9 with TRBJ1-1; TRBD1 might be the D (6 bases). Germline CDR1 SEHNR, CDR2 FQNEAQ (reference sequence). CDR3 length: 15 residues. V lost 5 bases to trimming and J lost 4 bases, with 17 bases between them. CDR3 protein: CASSPAQGLGTEAFF. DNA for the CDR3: TGTGCCAGCAGCCCCGCACAGGGACTGGGCACTGAAGCTTTCTTT.

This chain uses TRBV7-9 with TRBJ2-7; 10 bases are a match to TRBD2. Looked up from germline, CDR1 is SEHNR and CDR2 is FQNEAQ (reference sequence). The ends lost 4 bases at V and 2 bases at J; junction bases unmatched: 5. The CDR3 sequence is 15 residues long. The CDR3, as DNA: TGTGCCAGCAGCTCCGAGCGGGAGGGGACCTACGAGCAGTACTTC. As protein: CASSSEREGTYEQYF.

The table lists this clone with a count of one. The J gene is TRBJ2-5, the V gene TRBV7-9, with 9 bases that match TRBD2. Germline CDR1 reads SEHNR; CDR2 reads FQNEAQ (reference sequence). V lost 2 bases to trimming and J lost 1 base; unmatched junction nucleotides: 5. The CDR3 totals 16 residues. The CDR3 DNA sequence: TGTGCCAGCAGCTTAACGGCGGGAGGGCCCCAAGAGACCCAGTACTTC. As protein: CASSLTAGGPQETQYF.

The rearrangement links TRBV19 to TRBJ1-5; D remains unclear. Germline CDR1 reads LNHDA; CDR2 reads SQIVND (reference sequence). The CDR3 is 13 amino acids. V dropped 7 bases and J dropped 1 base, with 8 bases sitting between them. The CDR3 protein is CASKSDSNQPQHF. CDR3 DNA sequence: TGTGCCAGTAAGTCGGACAGCAATCAGCCCCAGCATTTT.

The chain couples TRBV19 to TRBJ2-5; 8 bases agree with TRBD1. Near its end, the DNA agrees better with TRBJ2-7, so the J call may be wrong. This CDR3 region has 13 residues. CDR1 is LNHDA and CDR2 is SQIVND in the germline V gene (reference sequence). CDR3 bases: TGTGCCAGTAGCCCGGGACAGGCCTACGAGCAGTACTTC. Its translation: CASSPGQAYEQYF.

CDR3 sequence: CASSQEAGTGSYEQYF. DNA for the CDR3: TGCGCCAGCAGCCAAGAGGCCGGGACAGGGAGTTACGAGCAGTACTTC. This sequence joins TRBV4-1 and TRBJ2-7; 9 bases align to TRBD1. J lost 4 bases, V lost 0 bases, and 7 bases had no gene match. The CDR3 loop spans 16 amino acids. Looked up from germline, CDR1 is MGHRA and CDR2 is YSYEKL.

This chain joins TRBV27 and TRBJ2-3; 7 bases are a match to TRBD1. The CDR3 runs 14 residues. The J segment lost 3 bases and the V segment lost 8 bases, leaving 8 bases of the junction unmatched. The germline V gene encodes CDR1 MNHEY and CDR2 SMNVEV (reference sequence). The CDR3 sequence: CASPTGLGTDTQYF. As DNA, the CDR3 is TGTGCCAGCCCGACAGGGCTGGGGACAGATACGCAGTATTTT.

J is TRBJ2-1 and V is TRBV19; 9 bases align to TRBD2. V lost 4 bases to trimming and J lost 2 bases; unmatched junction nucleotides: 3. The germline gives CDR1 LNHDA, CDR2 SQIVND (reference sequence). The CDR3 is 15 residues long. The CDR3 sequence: CASSRREGPYNEQFF. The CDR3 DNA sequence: TGTGCCAGTAGTAGGCGGGAGGGCCCCTACAATGAGCAGTTCTTC.